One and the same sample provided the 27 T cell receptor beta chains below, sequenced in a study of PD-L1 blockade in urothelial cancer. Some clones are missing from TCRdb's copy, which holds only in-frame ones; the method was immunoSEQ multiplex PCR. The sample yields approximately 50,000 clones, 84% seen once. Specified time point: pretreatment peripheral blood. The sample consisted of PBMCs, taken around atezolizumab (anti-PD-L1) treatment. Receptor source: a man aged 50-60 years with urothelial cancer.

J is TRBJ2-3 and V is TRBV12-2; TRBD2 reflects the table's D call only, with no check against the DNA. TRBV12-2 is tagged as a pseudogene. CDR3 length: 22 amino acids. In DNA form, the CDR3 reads TGTGCAAGTCGCTCAACGACTAATACCTTGGATCTAAACAGACCATTGGGAGATACGCAGTATTTT. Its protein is CASRSTTNTLDLNRPLGDTQYF.

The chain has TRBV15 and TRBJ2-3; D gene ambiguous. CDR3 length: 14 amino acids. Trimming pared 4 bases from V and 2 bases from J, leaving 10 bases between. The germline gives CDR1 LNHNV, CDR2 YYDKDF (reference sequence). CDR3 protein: CATSIVAFTDTQYF. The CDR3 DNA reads TGTGCCACCAGCATCGTGGCTTTCACAGATACGCAGTATTTT.

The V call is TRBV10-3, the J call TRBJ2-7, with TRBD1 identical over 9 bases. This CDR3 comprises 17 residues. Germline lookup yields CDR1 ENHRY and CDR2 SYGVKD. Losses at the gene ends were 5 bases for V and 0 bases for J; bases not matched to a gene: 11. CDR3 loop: CAISPRDRVRGSYEQYF. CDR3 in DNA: TGTGCCATCAGTCCCCGGGACAGGGTGCGGGGCTCCTACGAGCAGTACTTC.

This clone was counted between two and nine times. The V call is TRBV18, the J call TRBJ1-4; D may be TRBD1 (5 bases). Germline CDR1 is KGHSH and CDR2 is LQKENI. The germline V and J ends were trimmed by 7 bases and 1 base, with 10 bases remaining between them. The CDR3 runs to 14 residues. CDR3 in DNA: TGTGCCAGCTTTAAAGACAGAACTAATGAAAAACTGTTTTTT. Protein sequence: CASFKDRTNEKLFF.

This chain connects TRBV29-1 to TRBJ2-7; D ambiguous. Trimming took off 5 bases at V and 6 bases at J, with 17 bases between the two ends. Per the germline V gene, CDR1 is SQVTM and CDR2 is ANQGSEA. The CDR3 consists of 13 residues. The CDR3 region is CSVSSYGSSEQYF. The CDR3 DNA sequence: TGCAGCGTTTCGTCCTATGGTTCTTCCGAGCAGTACTTC.

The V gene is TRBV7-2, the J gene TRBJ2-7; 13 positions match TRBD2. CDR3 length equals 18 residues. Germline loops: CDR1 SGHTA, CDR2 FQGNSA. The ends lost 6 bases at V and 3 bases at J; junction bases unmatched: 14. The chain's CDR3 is CASSSTGTSGIIFYEQYF. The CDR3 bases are TGTGCCAGCAGTTCAACCGGGACTAGCGGGATTATCTTCTACGAGCAGTACTTC.

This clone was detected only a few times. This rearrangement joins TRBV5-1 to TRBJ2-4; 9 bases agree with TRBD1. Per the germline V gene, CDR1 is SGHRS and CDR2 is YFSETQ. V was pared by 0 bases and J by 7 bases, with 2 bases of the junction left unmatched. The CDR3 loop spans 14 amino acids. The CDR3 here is CASSLDGQGNIQYF. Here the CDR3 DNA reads TGCGCCAGCAGCTTGGATGGACAGGGGAACATTCAGTACTTC. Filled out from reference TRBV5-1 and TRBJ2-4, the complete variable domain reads KAGVTQTPRYLIKTRGQQVTLSCSPISGHRSVSWYQQTPGQGLQFLFEYFSETQRNKGNFPGRFSGRQFSNSRSEMNVSTLELGDSALYLCASSLDGQGNIQYFGAGTRLSVL.

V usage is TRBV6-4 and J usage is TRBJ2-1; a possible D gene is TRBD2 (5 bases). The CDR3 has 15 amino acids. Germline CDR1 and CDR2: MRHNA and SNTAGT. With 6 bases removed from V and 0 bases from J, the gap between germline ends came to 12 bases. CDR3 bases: TGTGCCAGCAGAGGACTGTTAAGCTCCTACAATGAGCAGTTCTTC. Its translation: CASRGLLSSYNEQFF.

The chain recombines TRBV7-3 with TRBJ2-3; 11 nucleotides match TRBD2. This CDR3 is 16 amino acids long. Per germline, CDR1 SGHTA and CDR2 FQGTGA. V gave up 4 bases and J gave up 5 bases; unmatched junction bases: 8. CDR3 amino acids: CASSSISGGARDTQYF. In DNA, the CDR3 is TGTGCCAGCAGCTCCATTAGCGGGGGGGCCCGAGATACGCAGTATTTT. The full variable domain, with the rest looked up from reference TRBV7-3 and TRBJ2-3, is GAGVSQTPSNKVTEKGKYVELRCDPISGHTALYWYRQSLGQGPEFLIYFQGTGAADDSGLPNDRFFAVRPEGSVSTLKIQRTERGDSAVYLCASSSISGGARDTQYFGPGTRLTVL.

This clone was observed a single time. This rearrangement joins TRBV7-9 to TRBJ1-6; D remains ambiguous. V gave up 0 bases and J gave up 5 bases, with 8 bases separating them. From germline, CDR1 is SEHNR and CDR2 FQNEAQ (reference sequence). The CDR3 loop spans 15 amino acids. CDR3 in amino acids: CASSLARLHNSPLHF. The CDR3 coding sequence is TGTGCCAGCAGCTTAGCGCGGCTCCATAATTCACCCCTCCACTTT.

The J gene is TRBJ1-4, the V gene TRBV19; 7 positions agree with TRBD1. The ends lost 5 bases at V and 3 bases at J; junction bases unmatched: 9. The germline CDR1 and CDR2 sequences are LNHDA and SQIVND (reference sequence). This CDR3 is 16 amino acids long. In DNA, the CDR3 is TGTGCCAGTAGTCGTAATACGCAGGGGGCTAATGAAAAACTGTTTTTT. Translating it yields CASSRNTQGANEKLFF. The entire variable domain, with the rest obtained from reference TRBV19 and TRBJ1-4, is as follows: DGGITQSPKYLFRKEGQNVTLSCEQNLNHDAMYWYRQDPGQGLRLIYYSQIVNDFQKGDIAEGYSVSREKKESFPLTVTSAQKNPTAFYLCASSRNTQGANEKLFFGSGTQLSVL.

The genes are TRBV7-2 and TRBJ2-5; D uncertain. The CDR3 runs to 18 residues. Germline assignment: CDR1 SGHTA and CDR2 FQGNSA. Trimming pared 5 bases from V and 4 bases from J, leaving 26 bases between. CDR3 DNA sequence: TGTGCCAGCAGCCTTTCCGACTTGACCCAGTTTAGGCGAGAGACCCAGTACTTC. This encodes CASSLSDLTQFRRETQYF.

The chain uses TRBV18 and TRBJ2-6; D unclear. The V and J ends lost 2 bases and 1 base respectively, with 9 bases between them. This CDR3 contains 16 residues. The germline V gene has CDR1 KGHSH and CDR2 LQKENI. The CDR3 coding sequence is TGTGCCAGCTCACCATCTGGCCAGTCTGGGGCCAACGTCCTGACTTTC. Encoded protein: CASSPSGQSGANVLTF. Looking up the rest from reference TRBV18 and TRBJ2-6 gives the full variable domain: NAGVMQNPRHLVRRRGQEARLRCSPMKGHSHVYWYRQLPEEGLKFMVYLQKENIIDESGMPKERFSAEFPKEGPSILRIQQVVRGDSAAYFCASSPSGQSGANVLTFGAGSRLTVL.

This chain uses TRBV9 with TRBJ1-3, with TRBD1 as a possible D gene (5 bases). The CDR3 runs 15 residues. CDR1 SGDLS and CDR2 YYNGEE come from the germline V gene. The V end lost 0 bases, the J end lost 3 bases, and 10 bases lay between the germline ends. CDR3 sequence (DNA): TGTGCCAGCAGCGTAGAGGAGGGGTTTGGAAACACCATATATTTT. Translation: CASSVEEGFGNTIYF.

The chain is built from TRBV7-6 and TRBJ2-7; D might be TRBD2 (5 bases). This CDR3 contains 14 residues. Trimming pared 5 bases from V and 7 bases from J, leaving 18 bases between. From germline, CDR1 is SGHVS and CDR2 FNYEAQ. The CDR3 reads CASSTGLLAGEQYF. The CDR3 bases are TGTGCCAGCAGCACCGGACTCCTAGCCGGGGAGCAGTACTTC.

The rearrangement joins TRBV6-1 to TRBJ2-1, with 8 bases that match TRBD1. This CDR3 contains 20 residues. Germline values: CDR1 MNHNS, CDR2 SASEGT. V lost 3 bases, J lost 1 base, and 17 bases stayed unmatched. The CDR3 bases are TGTGCCAGCAGTGACAGGGGGCTAAAATCGGCCTCACCATCCTACAATGAGCAGTTCTTC. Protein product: CASSDRGLKSASPSYNEQFF.

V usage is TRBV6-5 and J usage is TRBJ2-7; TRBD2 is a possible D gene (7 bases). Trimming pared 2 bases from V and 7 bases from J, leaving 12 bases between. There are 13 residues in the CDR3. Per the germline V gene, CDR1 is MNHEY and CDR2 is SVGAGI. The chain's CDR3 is CASSYRRGGEQYF. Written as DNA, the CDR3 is TGTGCCAGCAGTTACAGAAGGGGGGGAGAGCAGTACTTC.

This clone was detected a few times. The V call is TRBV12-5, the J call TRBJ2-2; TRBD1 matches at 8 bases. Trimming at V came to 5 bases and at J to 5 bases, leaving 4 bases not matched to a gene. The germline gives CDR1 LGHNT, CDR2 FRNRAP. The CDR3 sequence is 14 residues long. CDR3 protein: CASGTYRGTGELFF. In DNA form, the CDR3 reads TGTGCTAGTGGTACTTACAGGGGGACCGGGGAGCTGTTTTTT.

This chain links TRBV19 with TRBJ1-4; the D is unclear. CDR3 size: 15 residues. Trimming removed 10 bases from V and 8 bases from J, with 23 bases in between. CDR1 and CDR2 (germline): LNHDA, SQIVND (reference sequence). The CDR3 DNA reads TGTGCCACCTCAGGCGATGGCAGAAAGAAGGAAAAACTGTTTTTT. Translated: CATSGDGRKKEKLFF.

The CDR3 DNA reads TGTGCCAGCAGTTCCCTAGCGGGAGGGAAATACAATGAGCAGTTCTTC. It translates to CASSSLAGGKYNEQFF. The V and J genes are TRBV6-5 and TRBJ2-1; 12 bases line up with TRBD2. The CDR3 runs 16 residues. From germline, CDR1 is MNHEY and CDR2 SVGAGI. V lost 4 bases to trimming and J lost 4 bases; unmatched junction nucleotides: 5.

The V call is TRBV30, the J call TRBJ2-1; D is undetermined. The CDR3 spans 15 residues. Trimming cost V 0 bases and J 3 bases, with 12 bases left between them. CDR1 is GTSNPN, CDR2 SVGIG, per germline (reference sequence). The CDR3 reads CAWSVGLSGYNEQFF. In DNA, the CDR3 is TGTGCCTGGAGTGTAGGTTTATCGGGCTACAATGAGCAGTTCTTC.

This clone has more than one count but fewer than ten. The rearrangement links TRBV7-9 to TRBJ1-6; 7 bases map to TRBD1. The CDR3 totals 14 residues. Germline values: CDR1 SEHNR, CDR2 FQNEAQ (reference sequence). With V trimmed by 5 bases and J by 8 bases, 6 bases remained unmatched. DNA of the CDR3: TGTGCCAGCAGCCTCGACAGGGCCCATTCACCCCTCCACTTT. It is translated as CASSLDRAHSPLHF.

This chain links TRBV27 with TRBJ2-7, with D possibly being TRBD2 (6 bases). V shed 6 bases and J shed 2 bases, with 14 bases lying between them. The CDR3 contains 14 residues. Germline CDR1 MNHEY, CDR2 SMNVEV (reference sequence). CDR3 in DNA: TGTGCCAGCAGCCCCGGGACTGCAACCTACGAGCAGTACTTC. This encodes CASSPGTATYEQYF.

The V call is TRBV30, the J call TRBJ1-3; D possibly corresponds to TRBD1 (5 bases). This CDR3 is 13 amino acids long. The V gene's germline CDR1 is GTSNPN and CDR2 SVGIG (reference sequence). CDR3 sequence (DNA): TGTGCTGGAACAGGTCTCTCTGGAAACACCATATATTTT. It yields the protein CAGTGLSGNTIYF.

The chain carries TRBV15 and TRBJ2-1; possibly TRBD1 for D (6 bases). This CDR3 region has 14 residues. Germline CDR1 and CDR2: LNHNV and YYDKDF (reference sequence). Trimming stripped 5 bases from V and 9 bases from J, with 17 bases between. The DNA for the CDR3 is TGTGCCACCAGCCCAGGGGACCTGCCCGGTGAGCAGTTCTTC. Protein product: CATSPGDLPGEQFF.

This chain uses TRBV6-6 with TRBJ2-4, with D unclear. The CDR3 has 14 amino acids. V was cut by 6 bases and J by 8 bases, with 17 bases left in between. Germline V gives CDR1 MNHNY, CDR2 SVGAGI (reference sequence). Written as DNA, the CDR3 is TGTGCCAGCAGACCTACCGACATCCCTCACATTCAGTACTTC. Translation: CASRPTDIPHIQYF.

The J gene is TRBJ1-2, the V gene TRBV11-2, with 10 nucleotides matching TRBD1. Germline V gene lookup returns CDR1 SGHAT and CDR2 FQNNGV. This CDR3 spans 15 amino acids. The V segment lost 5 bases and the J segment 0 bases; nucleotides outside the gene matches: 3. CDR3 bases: TGTGCCAGCAGCCCTGGACAGGGGGCTAACTATGGCTACACCTTC. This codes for CASSPGQGANYGYTF.